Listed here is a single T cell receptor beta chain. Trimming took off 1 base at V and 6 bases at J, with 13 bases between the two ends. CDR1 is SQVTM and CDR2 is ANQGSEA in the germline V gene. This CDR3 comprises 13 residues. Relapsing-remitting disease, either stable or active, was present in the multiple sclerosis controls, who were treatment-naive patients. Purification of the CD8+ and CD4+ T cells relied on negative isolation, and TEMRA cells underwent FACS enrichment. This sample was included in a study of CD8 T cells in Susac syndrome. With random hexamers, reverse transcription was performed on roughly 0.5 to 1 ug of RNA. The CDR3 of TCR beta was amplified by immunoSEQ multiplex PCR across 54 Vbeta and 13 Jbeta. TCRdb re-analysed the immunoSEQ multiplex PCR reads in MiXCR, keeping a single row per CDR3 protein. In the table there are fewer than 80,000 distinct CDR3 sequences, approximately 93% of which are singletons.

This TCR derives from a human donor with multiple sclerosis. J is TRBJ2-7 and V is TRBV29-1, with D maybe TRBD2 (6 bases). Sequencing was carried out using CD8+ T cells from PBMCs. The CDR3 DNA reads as TGCAGCGTTGAAGGGGTAGCGGCCTCCGAGCAGTACTTC. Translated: CSVEGVAASEQYF.